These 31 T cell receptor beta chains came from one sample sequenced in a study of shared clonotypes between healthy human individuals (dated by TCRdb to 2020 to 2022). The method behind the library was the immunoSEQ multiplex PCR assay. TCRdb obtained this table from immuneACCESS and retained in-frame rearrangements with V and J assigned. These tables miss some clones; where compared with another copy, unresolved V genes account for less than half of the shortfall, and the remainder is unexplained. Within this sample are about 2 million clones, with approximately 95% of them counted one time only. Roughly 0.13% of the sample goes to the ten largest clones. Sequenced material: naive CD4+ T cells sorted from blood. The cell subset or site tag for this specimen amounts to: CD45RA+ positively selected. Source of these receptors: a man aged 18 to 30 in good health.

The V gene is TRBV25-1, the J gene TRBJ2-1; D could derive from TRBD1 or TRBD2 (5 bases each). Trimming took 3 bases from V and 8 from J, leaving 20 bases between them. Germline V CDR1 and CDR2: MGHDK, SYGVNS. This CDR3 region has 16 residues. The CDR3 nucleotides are TGTGCCAGCAGTGAGTACGACACCGCTCGGGGCGATGAGCAGTTCTTC. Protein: CASSEYDTARGDEQFF.

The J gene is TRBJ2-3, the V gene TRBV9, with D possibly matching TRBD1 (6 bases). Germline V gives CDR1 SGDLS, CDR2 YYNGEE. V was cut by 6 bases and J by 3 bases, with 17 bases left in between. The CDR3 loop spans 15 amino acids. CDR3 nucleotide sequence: TGTGCCAGCACCCAGGGGCCGGGTAGGACAGATACGCAGTATTTT. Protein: CASTQGPGRTDTQYF. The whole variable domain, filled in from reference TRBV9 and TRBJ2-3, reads DSGVTQTPKHLITATGQRVTLRCSPRSGDLSVYWYQQSLDQGLQFLIQYYNGEERAKGNILERFSAQQFPDLHSELNLSSLELGDSALYFCASTQGPGRTDTQYFGPGTRLTVL.

CDR3 loop: CASSSATVLTEAFF. The DNA of the CDR3 is TGTGCCAGCAGTTCTGCGACAGTGCTCACTGAAGCTTTCTTT. The chain recombines TRBV2 with TRBJ1-1; D is possibly TRBD1 (5 bases). The CDR3 is made up of 14 amino acids. V dropped 5 bases and J dropped 4 bases, with 14 bases sitting between them. Germline CDR1 is SNHLY and CDR2 is FYNNEI. Looking up the rest from reference TRBV2 and TRBJ1-1 gives the full variable domain: EPEVTQTPSHQVTQMGQEVILRCVPISNHLYFYWYRQILGQKVEFLVSFYNNEISEKSEIFDDQFSVERPDGSNFTLKIRSTKLEDSAMYFCASSSATVLTEAFFGQGTRLTVV.

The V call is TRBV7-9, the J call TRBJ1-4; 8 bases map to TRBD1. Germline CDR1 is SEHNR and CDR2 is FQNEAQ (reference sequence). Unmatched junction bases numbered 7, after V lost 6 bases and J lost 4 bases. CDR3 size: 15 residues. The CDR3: CASRTGQGNNEKLFF. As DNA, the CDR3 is TGTGCCAGCAGGACAGGACAGGGCAATAATGAAAAACTGTTTTTT.

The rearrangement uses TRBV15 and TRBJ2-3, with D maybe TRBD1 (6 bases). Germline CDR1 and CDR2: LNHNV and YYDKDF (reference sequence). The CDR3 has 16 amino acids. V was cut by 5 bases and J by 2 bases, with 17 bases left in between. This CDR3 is CATSGRQEPLTDTQYF. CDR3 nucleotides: TGTGCCACCAGCGGGCGACAGGAACCTCTCACAGATACGCAGTATTTT.

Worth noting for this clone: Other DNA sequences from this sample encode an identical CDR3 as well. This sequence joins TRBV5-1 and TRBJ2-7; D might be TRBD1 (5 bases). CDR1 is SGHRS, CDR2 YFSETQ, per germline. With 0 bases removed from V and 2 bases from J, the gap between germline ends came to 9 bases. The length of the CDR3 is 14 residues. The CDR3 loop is CASSLGDSTYEQYF. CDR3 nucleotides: TGCGCCAGCAGCTTGGGTGACAGTACCTACGAGCAGTACTTC. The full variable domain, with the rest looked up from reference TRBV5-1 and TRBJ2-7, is KAGVTQTPRYLIKTRGQQVTLSCSPISGHRSVSWYQQTPGQGLQFLFEYFSETQRNKGNFPGRFSGRQFSNSRSEMNVSTLELGDSALYLCASSLGDSTYEQYFGPGTRLTVT.

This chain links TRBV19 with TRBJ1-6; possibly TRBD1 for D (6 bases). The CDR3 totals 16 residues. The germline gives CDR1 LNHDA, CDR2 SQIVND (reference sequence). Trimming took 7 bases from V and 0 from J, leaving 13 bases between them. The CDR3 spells CASTPTGSSYNSPLHF. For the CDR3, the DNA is TGTGCCAGTACCCCGACAGGCAGCTCCTATAATTCACCCCTCCACTTT.

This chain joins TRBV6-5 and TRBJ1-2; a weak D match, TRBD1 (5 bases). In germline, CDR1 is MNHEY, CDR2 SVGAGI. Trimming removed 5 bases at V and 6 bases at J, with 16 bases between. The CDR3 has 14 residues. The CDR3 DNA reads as TGTGCCAGCAGTCTTCGCCAGGGTACTGATGGCTACACCTTC. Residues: CASSLRQGTDGYTF.

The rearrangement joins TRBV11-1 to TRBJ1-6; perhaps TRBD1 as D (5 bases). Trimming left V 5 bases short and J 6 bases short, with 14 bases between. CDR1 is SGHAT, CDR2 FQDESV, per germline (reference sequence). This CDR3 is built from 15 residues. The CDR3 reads CASSPRQKLNSPLHF. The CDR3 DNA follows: TGTGCCAGCAGCCCAAGACAGAAGCTTAATTCACCCCTCCACTTT.

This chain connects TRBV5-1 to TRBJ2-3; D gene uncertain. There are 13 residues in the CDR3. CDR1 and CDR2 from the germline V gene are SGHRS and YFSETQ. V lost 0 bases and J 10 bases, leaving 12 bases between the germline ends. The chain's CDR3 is CASSLESETAQYF. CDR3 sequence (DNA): TGCGCCAGCAGCTTGGAATCGGAAACGGCGCAGTATTTT.

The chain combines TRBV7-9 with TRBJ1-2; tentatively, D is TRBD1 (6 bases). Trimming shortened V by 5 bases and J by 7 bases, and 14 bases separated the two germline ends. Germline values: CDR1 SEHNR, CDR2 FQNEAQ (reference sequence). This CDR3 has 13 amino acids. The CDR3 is CASSPPGAGGYTF. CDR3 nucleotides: TGTGCCAGCAGCCCGCCAGGGGCTGGTGGCTACACCTTC.

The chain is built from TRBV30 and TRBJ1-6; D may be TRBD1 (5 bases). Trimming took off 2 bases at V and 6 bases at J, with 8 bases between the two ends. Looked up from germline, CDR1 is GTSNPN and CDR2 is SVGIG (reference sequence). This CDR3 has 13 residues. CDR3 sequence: CAWSLQVNSPLHF. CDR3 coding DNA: TGTGCCTGGAGTCTACAGGTTAATTCACCCCTCCACTTT.

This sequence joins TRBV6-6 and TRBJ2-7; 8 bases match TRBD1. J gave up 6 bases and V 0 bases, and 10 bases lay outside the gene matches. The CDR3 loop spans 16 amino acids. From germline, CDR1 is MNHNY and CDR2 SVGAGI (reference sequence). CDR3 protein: CASSYSSGQGLVEQYF. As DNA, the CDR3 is TGTGCCAGCAGTTACTCGAGTGGACAGGGCCTAGTCGAGCAGTACTTC.

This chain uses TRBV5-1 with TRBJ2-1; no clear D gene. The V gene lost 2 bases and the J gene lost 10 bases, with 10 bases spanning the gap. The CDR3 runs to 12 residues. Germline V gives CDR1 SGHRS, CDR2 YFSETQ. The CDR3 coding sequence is TGCGCCAGCAGCTTAGCCCCACAAGAGCAGTTCTTC. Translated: CASSLAPQEQFF.

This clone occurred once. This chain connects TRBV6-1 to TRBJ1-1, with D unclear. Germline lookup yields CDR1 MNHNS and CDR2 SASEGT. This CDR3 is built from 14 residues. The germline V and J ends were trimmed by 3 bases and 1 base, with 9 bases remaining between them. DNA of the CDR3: TGTGCCAGCAGTGATCTGGGCGCGAACACTGAAGCTTTCTTT. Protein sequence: CASSDLGANTEAFF.

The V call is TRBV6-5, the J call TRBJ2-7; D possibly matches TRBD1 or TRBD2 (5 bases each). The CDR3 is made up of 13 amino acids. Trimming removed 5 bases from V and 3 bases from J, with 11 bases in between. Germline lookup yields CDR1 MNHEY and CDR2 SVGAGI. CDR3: CASSGDLLYEQYF. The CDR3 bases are TGTGCCAGCAGTGGGGACCTTCTCTACGAGCAGTACTTC.

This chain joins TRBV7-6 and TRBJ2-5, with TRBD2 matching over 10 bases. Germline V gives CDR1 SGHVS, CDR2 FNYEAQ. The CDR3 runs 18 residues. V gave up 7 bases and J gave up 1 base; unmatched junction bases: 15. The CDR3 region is CASNPLSTSGPPQETQYF. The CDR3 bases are TGTGCCAGCAACCCGCTCTCGACTAGCGGGCCGCCCCAAGAGACCCAGTACTTC.

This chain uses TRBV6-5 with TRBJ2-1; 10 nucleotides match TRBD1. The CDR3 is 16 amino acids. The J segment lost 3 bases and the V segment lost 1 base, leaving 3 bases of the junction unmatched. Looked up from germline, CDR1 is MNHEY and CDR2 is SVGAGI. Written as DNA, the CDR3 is TGTGCCAGCAGTTACTGTGACAGGGGGCACTACAATGAGCAGTTCTTC. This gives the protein CASSYCDRGHYNEQFF.

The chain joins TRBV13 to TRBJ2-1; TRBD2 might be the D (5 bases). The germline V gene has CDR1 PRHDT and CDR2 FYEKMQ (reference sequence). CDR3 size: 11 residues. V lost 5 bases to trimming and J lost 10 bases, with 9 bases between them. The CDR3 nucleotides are TGTGCCAGCAGCCTAGCAGGCGAGCAGTTCTTC. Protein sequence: CASSLAGEQFF.

CDR3 DNA: TGTGCCAGCAGCTTGGCGGACGCCGAACCTCGTAATACGCAGTATTTT. Translating it yields CASSLADAEPRNTQYF. This chain links TRBV5-6 with TRBJ2-3; no definite D call. Trimming pared 0 bases from V and 7 bases from J, leaving 18 bases between. Germline assignment: CDR1 SGHDT and CDR2 YYEEEE. The CDR3 loop spans 16 amino acids.

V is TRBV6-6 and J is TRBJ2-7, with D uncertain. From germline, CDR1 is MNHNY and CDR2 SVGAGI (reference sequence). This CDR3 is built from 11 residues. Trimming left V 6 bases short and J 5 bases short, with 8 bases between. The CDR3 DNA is TGTGCCAGCAGACTCATCGACGAGCAGTACTTC. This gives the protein CASRLIDEQYF.

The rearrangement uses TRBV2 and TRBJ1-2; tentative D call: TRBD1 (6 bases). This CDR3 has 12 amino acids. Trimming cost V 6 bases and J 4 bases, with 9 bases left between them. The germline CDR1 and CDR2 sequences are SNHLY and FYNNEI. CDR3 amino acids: CASSVQGYGYTF. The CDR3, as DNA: TGTGCCAGCAGCGTACAGGGCTATGGCTACACCTTC.

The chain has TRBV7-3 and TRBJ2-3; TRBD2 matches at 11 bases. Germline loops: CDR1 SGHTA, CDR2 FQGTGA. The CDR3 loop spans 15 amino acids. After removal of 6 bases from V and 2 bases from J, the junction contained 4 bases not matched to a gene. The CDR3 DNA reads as TGTGCCAGCAGTCAACTAGCGGGGGCCACAGATACGCAGTATTTT. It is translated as CASSQLAGATDTQYF.

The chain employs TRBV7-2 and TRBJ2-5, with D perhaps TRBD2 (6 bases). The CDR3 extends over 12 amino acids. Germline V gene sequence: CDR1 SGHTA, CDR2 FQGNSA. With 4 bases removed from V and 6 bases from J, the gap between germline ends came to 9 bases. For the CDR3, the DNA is TGTGCCAGCAGCTCCGGGGGACAGACCCAGTACTTC. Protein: CASSSGGQTQYF.

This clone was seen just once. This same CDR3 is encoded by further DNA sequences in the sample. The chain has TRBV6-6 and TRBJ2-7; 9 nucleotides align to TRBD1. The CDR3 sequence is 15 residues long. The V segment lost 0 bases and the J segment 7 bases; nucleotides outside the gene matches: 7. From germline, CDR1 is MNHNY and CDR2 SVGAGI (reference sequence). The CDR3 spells CASSYSGQGVGEQYF. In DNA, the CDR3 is TGTGCCAGCAGTTACTCGGGACAGGGAGTGGGAGAGCAGTACTTC.

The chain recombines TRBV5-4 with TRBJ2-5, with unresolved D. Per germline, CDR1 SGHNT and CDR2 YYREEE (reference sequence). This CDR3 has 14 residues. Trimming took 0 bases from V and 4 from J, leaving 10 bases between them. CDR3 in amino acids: CASSLETLGETQYF. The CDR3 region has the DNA TGTGCCAGCAGCTTGGAGACGTTGGGAGAGACCCAGTACTTC.

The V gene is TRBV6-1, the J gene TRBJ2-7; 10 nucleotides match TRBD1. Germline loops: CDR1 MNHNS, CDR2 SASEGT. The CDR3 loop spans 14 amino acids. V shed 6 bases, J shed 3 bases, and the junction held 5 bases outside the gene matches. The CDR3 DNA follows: TGTGCCAGCAGACACCGGGACAGGGGCTACGAGCAGTACTTC. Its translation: CASRHRDRGYEQYF.

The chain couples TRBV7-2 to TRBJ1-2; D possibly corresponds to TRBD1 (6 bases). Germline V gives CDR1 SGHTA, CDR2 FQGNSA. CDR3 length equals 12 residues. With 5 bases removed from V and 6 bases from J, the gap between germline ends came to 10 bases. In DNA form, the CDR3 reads TGTGCCAGCAGCATTCGGGGGCATGGCTACACCTTC. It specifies CASSIRGHGYTF.

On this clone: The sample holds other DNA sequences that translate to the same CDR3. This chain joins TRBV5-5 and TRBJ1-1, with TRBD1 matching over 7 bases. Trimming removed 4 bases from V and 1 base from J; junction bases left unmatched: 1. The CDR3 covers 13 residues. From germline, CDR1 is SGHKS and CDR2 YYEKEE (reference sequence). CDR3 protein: CASSRQGNTEAFF. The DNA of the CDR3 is TGTGCCAGCAGCCGACAGGGGAACACTGAAGCTTTCTTT.

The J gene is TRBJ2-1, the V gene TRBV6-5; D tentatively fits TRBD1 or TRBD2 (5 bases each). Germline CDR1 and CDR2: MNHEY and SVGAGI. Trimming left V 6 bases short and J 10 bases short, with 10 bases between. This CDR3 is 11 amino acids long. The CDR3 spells CASSPGREQFF. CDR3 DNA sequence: TGTGCCAGCAGCCCGGGACGCGAGCAGTTCTTC.

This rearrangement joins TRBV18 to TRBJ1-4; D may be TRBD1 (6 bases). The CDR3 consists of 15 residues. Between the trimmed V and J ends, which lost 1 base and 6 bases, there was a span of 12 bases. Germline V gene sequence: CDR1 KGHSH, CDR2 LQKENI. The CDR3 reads CASSPRAGGDEKLFF. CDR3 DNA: TGTGCCAGCTCACCACGAGCCGGGGGCGATGAAAAACTGTTTTTT.